This T cell receptor beta chain was retrieved from a study of neurological immune-mediated disorders. The sample holds a few counts of this clonotype. TCRdb reprocessed the 5' RACE reads with MiXCR, giving one entry per CDR3 protein. Counted here are 87,000 or so distinct CDR3 sequences, 3.5% to 4% occurring once; the ten biggest clones make up 5% to 7.5%. The CDR3 runs to 14 residues. CDR1 SGDLS and CDR2 YYNGEE come from the germline V gene. Deletions cut 0 bases from V and 3 bases from J, with 8 bases between. This receptor was identified in a woman aged 18-29 years with multiple sclerosis. The chain couples TRBV9 to TRBJ2-3; a weak D match, TRBD1 (6 bases). The sequencing sample was made of PBMCs. CDR3 amino acids: CASSVGGRTDTQYF. Here the CDR3 DNA reads TGTGCCAGCAGCGTAGGGGGGCGGACAGATACGCAGTATTTT.